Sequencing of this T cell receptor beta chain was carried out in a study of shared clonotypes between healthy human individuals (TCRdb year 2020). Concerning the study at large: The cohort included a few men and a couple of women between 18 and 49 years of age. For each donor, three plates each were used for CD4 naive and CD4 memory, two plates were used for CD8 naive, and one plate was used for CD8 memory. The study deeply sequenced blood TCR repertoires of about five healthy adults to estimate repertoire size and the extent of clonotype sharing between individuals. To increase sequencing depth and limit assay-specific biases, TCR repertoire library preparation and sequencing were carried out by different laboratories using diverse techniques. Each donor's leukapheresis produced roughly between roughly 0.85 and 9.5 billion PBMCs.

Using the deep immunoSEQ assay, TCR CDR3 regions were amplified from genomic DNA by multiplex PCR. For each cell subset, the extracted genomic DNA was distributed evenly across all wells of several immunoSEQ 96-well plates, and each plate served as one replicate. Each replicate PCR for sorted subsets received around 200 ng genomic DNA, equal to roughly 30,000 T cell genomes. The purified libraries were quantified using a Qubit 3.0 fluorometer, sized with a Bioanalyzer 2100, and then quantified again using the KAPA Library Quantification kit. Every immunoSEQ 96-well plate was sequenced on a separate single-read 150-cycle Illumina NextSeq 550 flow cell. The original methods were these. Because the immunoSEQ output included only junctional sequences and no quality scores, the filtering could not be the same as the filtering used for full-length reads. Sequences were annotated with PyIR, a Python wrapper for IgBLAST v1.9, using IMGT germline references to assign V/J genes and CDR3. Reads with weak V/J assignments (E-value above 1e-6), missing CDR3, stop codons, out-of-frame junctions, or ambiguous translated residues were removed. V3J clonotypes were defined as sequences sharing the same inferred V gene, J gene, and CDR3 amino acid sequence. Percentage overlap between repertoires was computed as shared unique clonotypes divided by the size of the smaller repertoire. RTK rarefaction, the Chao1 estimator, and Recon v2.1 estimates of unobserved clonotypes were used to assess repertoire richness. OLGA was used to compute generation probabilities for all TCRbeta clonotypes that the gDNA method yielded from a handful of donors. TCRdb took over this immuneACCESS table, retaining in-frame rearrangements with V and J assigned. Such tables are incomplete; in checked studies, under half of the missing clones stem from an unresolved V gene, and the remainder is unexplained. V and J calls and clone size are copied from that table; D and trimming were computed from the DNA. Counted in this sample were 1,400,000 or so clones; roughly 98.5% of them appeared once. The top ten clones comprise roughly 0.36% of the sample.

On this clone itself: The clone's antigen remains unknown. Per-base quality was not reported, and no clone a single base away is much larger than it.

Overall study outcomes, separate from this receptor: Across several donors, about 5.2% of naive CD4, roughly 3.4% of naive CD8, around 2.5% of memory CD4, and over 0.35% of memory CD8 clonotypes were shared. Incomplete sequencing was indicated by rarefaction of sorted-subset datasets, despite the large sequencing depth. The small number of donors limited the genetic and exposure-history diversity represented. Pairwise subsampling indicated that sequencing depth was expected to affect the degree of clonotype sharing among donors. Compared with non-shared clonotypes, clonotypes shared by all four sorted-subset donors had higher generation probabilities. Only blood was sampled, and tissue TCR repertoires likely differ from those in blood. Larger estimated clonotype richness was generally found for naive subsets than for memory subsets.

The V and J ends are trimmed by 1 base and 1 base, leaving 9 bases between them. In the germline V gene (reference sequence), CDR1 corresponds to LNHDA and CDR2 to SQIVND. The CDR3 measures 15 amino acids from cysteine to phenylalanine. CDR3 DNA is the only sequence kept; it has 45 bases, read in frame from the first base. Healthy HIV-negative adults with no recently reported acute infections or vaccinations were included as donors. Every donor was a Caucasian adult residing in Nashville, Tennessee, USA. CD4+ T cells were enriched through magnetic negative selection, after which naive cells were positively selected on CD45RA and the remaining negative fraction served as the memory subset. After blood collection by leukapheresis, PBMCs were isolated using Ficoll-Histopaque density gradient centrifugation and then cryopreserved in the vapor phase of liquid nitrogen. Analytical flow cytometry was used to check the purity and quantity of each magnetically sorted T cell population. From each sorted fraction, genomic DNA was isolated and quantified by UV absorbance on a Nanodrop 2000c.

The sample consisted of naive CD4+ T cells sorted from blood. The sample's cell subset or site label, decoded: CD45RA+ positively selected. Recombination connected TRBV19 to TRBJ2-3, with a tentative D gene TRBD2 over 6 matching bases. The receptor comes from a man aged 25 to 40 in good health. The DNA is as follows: TGTGCCAGTAGTATAGGGCGGGGCGGCACAGATACGCAGTATTTT. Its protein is CASSIGRGGTDTQYF.